This is a list of T cell receptor beta chains from one sample in a study of blood T cell repertoires in COVID-19. Sequenced by immunoSEQ multiplex PCR; TCRdb stores in-frame clones only, minus some. The repertoire holds about 100,000 clones, with almost 90% as singletons. The sample was peripheral blood. The receptors come from a human donor in a cohort sampled during active COVID-19. CDR3s include the opening cysteine and the closing phenylalanine or tryptophan. The order of the fields is J gene, V gene, clone size, D gene, CDR3 DNA, CDR3 protein. A D gene is named only where the DNA matches it firmly. Expanded clones get a size class; other rows say once, few or many, or leave the size out.

TRBJ2-6	TRBV5-8	NA	NA	TGTGCCAGCAGCCCCACCAGGGGTTCTGCTGGGGCCAACGTCCTGACTTTC	CASSPTRGSAGANVLTF
TRBJ2-6	TRBV5-1	NA	TRBD1	TGCGCCAGCAGCTCAGGGGGCGCGAACGGGGCCAACGTCCTGACTTTC	CASSSGGANGANVLTF
TRBJ1-1	TRBV6-5	once	NA	TGTGCCAGCAGTCCGCATCGGGGGAAAGACACTGAAGCTTTCTTT	CASSPHRGKDTEAFF
TRBJ2-1	TRBV19	NA	TRBD2	TGTGCCAGTAGTAGAGACTTTCGCGGGAGGACGACAGTTTGGGATGAGCAGTTCTTC	CASSRDFRGRTTVWDEQFF
TRBJ1-2	TRBV5-8	few	TRBD1	TGTGCCAGCAGCTTAGGGGGCCTTAGATATGGCTACACCTTC	CASSLGGLRYGYTF
TRBJ1-1	TRBV3-1/TRBV3-2	NA	NA	TGTGCCAGCAGCCATCAACAGTCAGAAGCTTTCTTT	CASSHQQSEAFF
TRBJ1-3	TRBV9	NA	NA	TGTGCCAGCAGCGGACTACCGGGGAGGGGCAGTGGAAACACCATATATTTT	CASSGLPGRGSGNTIYF
TRBJ2-5	TRBV27	NA	TRBD1	TGTGCCAGCAGGCAACAGGGGGCGGGAGAGACCCAGTACTTC	CASRQQGAGETQYF
TRBJ2-3	TRBV6-2/TRBV6-3	NA	TRBD2	TGTGCCAGCAGCAGACCGACTAGCGGACGGGGAGATACGCAGTATTTT	CASSRPTSGRGDTQYF
TRBJ1-2	TRBV5-6	NA	TRBD1	TGTGCCAGCAGCCGCACAGGGGATTATGGCTACACCTTC	CASSRTGDYGYTF
TRBJ1-5	TRBV10-3	NA	NA	TGTGCCATCAGTGTACAGTCGGATCAGCCCCAGCATTTT	CAISVQSDQPQHF
TRBJ2-7	TRBV27	NA	TRBD2	TGTGCCAGCAGTTCGCTACTAGCGGGAGGGGGATACGAGCAGTACTTC	CASSSLLAGGGYEQYF
TRBJ1-4	TRBV25-1	once	NA	TGTGCCAGCAGTACGCTTGGGGGGTATGAAAAACTGTTTTTT	CASSTLGGYEKLFF
TRBJ1-2	TRBV5-1	NA	NA	TGCGCCAGCAGCTCAGATTCAGAGCCGGAGGAGTATGGCTACACCTTC	CASSSDSEPEEYGYTF
TRBJ1-1	TRBV2	NA	TRBD1	TGTGCCAGTACACAGGGGGAGGGCACTGAAGCTTTCTTT	CASTQGEGTEAFF
TRBJ2-7	TRBV6-1	NA	NA	TGTGCCAGCAGTGAAGCTCTGTGGAGCTCCTACGAGCAGTACTTC	CASSEALWSSYEQYF
TRBJ2-1	TRBV6-5	NA	NA	TGTGCCAGCACCGGCGGTTACTCCTACAATGAGCAGTTCTTC	CASTGGYSYNEQFF
TRBJ2-1	TRBV27	NA	TRBD2	TGTGCCAGCACTACTAGCGGGGGACGCAGTGAGCAGTTCTTC	CASTTSGGRSEQFF
TRBJ2-7	TRBV2	NA	TRBD2	TGTGCCAGCAGTCCTCTGTCAGCGGGAGGCCTCTACGAGCAGTACTTC	CASSPLSAGGLYEQYF
TRBJ1-5	TRBV5-1	few	TRBD1	TGCGCCAGCAGCTCCGGACAGGGTAGCAATCAGCCCCAGCATTTT	CASSSGQGSNQPQHF
TRBJ2-2	TRBV6-1	NA	TRBD2	TGTGCCAGCAGTGAACTGTCTAGCGGGAGTTGGGTCACCGGGGAGCTGTTTTTT	CASSELSSGSWVTGELFF
TRBJ1-6	TRBV16	NA	TRBD1	TGTGCCAGCAGCCTGATATGGACAGGAGTAAATTCACCCCTCCACTTT	CASSLIWTGVNSPLHF
TRBJ2-1	TRBV10-1	NA	NA	TGCGCCACCAGAAACAGCGGGCAGTTCTTC	CATRNSGQFF
TRBJ2-1	TRBV7-2	once	NA	TGTGCCAGCAGCCAGACTACTCAGTTCTTC	CASSQTTQFF
TRBJ1-5	TRBV19	NA	NA	TGTGCCAGTAGTATCACAGGTTATAGCAATCAGCCCCAGCATTTT	CASSITGYSNQPQHF
TRBJ1-6	TRBV18	NA	NA	TGTGCCAGCTCAGCAGCGGGCAGGGATTCACCCCTCCACTTT	CASSAAGRDSPLHF
TRBJ1-2	TRBV28	NA	TRBD1	TGTGCCAGCAGTCCCCAGGGGGCGAGGGGCTACACCTTC	CASSPQGARGYTF
TRBJ2-7	TRBV7-6	NA	NA	TGTGCCAGCAGCTTTACAGGACAAGGCGAGCAGTACTTC	CASSFTGQGEQYF
TRBJ2-1	TRBV19	NA	TRBD2	TGTGCCAGTAGTACCAAGACTAGCGGGAGAAGTGAGCAGTTCTTC	CASSTKTSGRSEQFF
TRBJ2-7	TRBV10-2	once	NA	TGCGCCAGCAGTGTCAGGTTCGACTACGAGCAGTACTTC	CASSVRFDYEQYF
TRBJ1-2	TRBV7-8	NA	TRBD1	TGTGCCAGCAGTGAGACAGGGAGTTTTGGCTACACCTTC	CASSETGSFGYTF
TRBJ2-7	TRBV7-9	NA	TRBD1	TGTGCCAGCAGCTTAGAGGGGGCCAAACACTACGAGCAGTACTTC	CASSLEGAKHYEQYF
TRBJ1-2	TRBV20-1	NA	NA	TGCAGTGCTAGTAAGGGGAAGATTGATGGCTACACCTTC	CSASKGKIDGYTF
TRBJ1-1	TRBV6-5	NA	TRBD1	TGTGCCAGCAGGGGACAGGGGACCACTGAAGCTTTCTTT	CASRGQGTTEAFF
TRBJ1-4	TRBV4-1	once	NA	TGCGCCAGCAGCCATAAGGACAGTCTAAATGAAAAACTGTTTTTT	CASSHKDSLNEKLFF
TRBJ2-6	TRBV4-1	NA	TRBD2	TGCGCCAGCAGCCAAGAGGGAGGGTCTGGGGCCAACGTCCTGACTTTC	CASSQEGGSGANVLTF
TRBJ1-5	TRBV28	NA	TRBD1	TGTGCCAGCAGAACAGGGGGGTTCAATCAGCCCCAGCATTTT	CASRTGGFNQPQHF
TRBJ1-5	TRBV24-1	NA	TRBD1	TGTGCCACCAGTGATCCTCGACAGGGAGATCAGCCCCAGCATTTT	CATSDPRQGDQPQHF
TRBJ2-7	TRBV28	NA	NA	TGTGCCAGCACCCAAACGAGGGAGCAGTACTTC	CASTQTREQYF
TRBJ2-1	TRBV11-2	NA	NA	TGTGCCAGCAGCCCCTCAGTGGCAGGGTTGAATGAGCAGTTCTTC	CASSPSVAGLNEQFF
TRBJ2-5	TRBV28	NA	TRBD1	TGTGCCACGTTACAGGGGGCGCGAGAGACCCAGTACTTC	CATLQGARETQYF
TRBJ2-3	TRBV5-7	NA	NA	TGTGCCAGCAGCTTGGGAGGGTCCTACACAGATACGCAGTATTTT	CASSLGGSYTDTQYF
TRBJ1-2	TRBV6-5	NA	TRBD1	TGTGCCAGCAGTTACTCGGGGACAGGGGATAACTATGGCTACACCTTC	CASSYSGTGDNYGYTF
TRBJ2-1	TRBV28	NA	NA	TGTGCCAGCAGCGGTAGCGGAGTTAGCTCCTACAATGAGCAGTTCTTC	CASSGSGVSSYNEQFF
TRBJ2-7	TRBV5-4	NA	NA	TGTGCCAGCAGCCCGGGGGGCGGGCCCCGTTCCCCTTTC	CASSPGGGPRSPF
TRBJ1-2	TRBV3-1/TRBV3-2	NA	NA	TGTGCCAGCAGCCAATCTGGCCCCGGCTACACCTTC	CASSQSGPGYTF
TRBJ1-5	TRBV4-3	NA	NA	TGCGCCAGCAGCCAAGATCGGGGAGCCACCGGCAATCAGCCCCAGCATTTT	CASSQDRGATGNQPQHF
TRBJ2-5	TRBV19	NA	NA	TGTGCCAGTAGTATAATCCCGGGCAGGGAAGAGACCCAGTACTTC	CASSIIPGREETQYF
TRBJ2-4	TRBV2	NA	TRBD2	TGTGCCAGCGTAACTAGCGGGGGAAACATTCAGTACTTC	CASVTSGGNIQYF
TRBJ2-7	TRBV10-1	NA	NA	TGCGCCAGCCCCTGGGACAACTACGAGCAGTACTTC	CASPWDNYEQYF
TRBJ1-6	TRBV27	NA	NA	TGTGCCAGCAGAGGGATGACACCAGGGGTTTATAATTCACCCCTCCACTTT	CASRGMTPGVYNSPLHF
TRBJ1-2	TRBV7-2	NA	NA	TGTGCCAGCGCCTGGGAGCGAAACTATGGCTACACCTTC	CASAWERNYGYTF
TRBJ1-1	TRBV5-5	NA	NA	TGTGCCAGCAGCTTGTACTTCGGGGGGAACACTGAAGCTTTCTTT	CASSLYFGGNTEAFF